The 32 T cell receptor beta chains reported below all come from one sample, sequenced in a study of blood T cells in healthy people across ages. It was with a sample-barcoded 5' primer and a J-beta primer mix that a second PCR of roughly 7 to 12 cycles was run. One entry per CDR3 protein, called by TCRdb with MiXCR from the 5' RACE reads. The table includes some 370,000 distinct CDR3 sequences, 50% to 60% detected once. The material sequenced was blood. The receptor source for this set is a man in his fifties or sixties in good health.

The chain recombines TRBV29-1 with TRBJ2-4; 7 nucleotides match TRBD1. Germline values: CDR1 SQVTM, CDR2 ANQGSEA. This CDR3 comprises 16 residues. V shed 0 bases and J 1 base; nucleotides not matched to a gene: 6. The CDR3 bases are TGCAGCGTTGAAGAGGTGAGGGGGCTCGCCAAAAACATTCAGTACTTC. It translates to CSVEEVRGLAKNIQYF.

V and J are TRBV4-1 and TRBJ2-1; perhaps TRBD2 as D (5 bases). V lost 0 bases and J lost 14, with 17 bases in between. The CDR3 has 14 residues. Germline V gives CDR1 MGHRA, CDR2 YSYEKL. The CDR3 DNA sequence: TGCGCCAGCAGCCAAGAATCGCCCGGACTTATCGAGTTCTTC. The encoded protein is CASSQESPGLIEFF.

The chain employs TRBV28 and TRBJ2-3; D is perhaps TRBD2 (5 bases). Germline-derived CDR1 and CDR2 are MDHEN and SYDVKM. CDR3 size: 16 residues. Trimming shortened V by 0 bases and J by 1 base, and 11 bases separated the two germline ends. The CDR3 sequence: CASSLWGSGGTDTQYF. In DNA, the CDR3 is TGTGCCAGCAGTTTATGGGGGAGCGGAGGCACAGATACGCAGTATTTT.

The CDR3 coding sequence is TGTGCCAGCAGTTCAACCGGGACAGGGGGCACCGAGCAGTACTTC. Its protein product is CASSSTGTGGTEQYF. The rearrangement joins TRBV6-5 to TRBJ2-4; 12 nucleotides agree with TRBD1. The DNA end is more similar to TRBJ2-7, so the J call may be wrong. The CDR3 is 15 amino acids. CDR1 and CDR2 (germline): MNHEY, SVGAGI.

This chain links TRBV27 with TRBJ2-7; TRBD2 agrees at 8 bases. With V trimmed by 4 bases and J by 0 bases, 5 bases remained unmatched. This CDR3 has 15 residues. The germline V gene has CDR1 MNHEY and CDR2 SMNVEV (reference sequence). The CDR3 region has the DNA TGTGCCAGCAGTTCCCCCGGGACTAGCTCCTACGAGCAGTACTTC. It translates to CASSSPGTSSYEQYF.

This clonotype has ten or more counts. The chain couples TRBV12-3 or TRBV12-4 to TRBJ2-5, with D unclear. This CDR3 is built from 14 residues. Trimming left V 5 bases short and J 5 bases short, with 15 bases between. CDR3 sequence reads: CASSLESRAETQYF. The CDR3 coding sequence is TGTGCCAGCAGTCTAGAGTCCCGGGCTGAGACCCAGTACTTC.

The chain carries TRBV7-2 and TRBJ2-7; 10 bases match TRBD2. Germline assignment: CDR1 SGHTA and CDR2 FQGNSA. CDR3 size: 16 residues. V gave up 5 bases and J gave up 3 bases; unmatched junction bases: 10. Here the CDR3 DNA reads TGTGCCAGCAGCACTACTCTAGCGGGAGCTGGCTACGAGCAGTACTTC. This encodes CASSTTLAGAGYEQYF.

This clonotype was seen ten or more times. The CDR3: CASSQDWGGAYGYTF. In DNA form, the CDR3 reads TGTGCCAGCAGCCAAGATTGGGGGGGCGCGTATGGCTACACCTTC. The rearrangement uses TRBV4-2 and TRBJ1-2; D might be TRBD1 (6 bases). The CDR3 has 15 residues. CDR1 and CDR2 from the germline V gene are LGHNA and YNFKEQ. The V gene lost 0 bases and the J gene lost 5 bases, with 13 bases spanning the gap.

The CDR3 DNA sequence: TGTGCCAGCAGCTCGGACTGGTCGCAGACCCAGTACTTC. Protein product: CASSSDWSQTQYF. V and J are TRBV7-2 and TRBJ2-5, with a possible D match to TRBD2 (5 bases). Germline assignment: CDR1 SGHTA and CDR2 FQGNSA. The CDR3 is 13 amino acids. Trimming cost V 4 bases and J 6 bases, with 12 bases left between them.

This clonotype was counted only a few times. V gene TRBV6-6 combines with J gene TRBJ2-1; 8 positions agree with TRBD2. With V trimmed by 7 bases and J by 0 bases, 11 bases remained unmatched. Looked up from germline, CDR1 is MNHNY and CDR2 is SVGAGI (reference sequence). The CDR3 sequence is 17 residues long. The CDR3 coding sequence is TGTGCCAGCACCCCTGGACTAGCAGCGAGCTCCTACAATGAGCAGTTCTTC. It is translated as CASTPGLAASSYNEQFF.

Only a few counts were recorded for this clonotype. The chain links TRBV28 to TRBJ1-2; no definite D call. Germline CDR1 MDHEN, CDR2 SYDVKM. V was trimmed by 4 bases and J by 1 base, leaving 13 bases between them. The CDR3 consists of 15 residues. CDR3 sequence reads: CASSSPNGINYGYTF. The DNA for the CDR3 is TGTGCCAGCAGTTCCCCGAACGGAATTAACTATGGCTACACCTTC.

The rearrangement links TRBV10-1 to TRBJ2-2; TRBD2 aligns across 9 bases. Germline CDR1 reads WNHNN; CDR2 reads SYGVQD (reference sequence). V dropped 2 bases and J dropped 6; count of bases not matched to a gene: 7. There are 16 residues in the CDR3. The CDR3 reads CASSETGTSLAGELFF. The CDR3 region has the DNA TGCGCCAGCAGTGAGACGGGGACTAGCCTCGCCGGGGAGCTGTTTTTT.

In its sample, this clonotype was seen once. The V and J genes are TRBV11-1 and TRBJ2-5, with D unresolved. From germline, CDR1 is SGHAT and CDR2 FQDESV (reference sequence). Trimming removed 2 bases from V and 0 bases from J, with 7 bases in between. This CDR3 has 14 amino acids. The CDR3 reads CASSLIVNQETQYF. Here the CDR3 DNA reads TGTGCCAGCAGCTTAATCGTAAACCAAGAGACCCAGTACTTC.

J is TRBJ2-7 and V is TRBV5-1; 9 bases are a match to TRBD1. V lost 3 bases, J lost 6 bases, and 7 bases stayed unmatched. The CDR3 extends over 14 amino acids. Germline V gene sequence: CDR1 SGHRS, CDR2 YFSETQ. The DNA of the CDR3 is TGCGCCAGCAGCTCTCCGGGACAGGGTGGCGAGCAGTACTTC. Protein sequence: CASSSPGQGGEQYF.

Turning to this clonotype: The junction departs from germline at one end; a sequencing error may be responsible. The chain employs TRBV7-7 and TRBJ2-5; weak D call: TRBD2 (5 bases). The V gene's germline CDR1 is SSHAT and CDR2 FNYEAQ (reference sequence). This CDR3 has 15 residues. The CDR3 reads CASSLLGVDQETQYF. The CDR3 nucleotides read TGTGCTAGCAGCTTACTCGGGGTCGATCAAGAGACCCAGTACTTC.

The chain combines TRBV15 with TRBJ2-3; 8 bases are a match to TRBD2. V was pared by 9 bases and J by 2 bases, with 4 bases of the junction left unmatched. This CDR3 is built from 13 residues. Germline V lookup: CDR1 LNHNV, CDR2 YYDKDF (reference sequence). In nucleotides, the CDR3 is TGTGCCACAAAACTAGCGGCCACAGATACGCAGTATTTT. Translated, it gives CATKLAATDTQYF.

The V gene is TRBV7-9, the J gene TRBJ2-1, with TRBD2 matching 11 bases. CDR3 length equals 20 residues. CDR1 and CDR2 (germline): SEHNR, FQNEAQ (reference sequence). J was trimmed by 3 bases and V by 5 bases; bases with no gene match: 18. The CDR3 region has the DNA TGTGCCAGCAGCCCAAAGACTAGCGGGGCTAGCCGGAGTTACTACAATGAGCAGTTCTTC. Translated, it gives CASSPKTSGASRSYYNEQFF.

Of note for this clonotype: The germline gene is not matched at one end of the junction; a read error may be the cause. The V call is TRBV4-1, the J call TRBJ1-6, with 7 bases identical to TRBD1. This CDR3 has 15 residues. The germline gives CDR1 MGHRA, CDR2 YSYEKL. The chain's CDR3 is CTSSQRDRDNSPLHF. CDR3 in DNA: TGCACCAGCAGCCAACGGGACAGAGATAATTCACCCCTCCACTTT.

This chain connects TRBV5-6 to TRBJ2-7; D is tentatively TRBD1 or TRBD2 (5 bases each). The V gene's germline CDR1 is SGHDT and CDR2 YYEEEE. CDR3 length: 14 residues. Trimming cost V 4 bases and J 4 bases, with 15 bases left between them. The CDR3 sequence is CASSVRLGEYEQYF. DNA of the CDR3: TGTGCCAGCAGCGTCCGCTTGGGGGAGTACGAGCAGTACTTC.

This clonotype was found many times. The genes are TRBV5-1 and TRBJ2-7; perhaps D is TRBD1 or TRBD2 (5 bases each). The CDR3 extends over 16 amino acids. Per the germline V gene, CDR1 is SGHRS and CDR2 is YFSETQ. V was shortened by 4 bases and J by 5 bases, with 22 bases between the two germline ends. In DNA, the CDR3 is TGCGCCAGCAGCAACCCTGGGACCCCCTGGACCCACGAGCAGTACTTC. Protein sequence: CASSNPGTPWTHEQYF.

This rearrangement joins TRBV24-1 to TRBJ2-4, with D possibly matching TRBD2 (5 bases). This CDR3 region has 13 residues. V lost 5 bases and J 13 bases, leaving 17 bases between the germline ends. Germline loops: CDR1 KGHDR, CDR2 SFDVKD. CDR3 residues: CATSGGPLREQYF. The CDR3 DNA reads TGTGCCACCAGTGGAGGCCCTCTTAGGGAGCAGTACTTC.

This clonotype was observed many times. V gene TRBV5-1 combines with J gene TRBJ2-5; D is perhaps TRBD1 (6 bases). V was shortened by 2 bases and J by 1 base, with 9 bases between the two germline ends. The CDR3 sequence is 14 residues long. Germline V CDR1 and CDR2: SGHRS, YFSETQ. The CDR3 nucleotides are TGCGCCAGCAGCTTACAGGGAAGCCAAGAGACCCAGTACTTC. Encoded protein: CASSLQGSQETQYF.

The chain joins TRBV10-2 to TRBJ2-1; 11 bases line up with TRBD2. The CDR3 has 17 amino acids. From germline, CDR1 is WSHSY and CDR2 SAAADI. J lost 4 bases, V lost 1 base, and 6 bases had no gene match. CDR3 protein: CASSEWLAGGPYNEQFF. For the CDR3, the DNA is TGCGCCAGCAGTGAGTGGCTAGCGGGAGGCCCTTACAATGAGCAGTTCTTC.

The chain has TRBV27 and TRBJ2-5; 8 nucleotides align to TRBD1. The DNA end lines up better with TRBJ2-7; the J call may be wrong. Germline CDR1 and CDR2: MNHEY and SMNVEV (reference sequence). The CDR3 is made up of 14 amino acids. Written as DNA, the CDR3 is TGTGCCAGCAGTTTCCGGGACAGGTCCAGCGAGCAGTACTTC. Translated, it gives CASSFRDRSSEQYF.

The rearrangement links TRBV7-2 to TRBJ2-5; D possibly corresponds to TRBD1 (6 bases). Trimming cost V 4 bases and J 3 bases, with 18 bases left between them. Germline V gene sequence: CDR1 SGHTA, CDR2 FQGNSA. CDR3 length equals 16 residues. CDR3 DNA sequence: TGTGCCAGCAGCTCCGGACCCCGGGACAAAGAAGAGACCCAGTACTTC. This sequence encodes CASSSGPRDKEETQYF.

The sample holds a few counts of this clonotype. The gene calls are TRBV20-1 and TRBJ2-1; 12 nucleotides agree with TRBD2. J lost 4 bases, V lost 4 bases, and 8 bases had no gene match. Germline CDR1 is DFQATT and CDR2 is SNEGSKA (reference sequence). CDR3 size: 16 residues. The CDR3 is CSATPGLAGNYNEQFF. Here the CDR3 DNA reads TGCAGTGCTACCCCCGGACTAGCGGGGAATTACAATGAGCAGTTCTTC.

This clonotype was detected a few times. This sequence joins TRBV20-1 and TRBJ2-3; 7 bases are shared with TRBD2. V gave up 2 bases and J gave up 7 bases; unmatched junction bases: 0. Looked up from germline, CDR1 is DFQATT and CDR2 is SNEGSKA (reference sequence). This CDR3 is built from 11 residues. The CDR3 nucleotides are TGCAGTGCTAGAAGCGGGAATACGCAGTATTTT. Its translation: CSARSGNTQYF.

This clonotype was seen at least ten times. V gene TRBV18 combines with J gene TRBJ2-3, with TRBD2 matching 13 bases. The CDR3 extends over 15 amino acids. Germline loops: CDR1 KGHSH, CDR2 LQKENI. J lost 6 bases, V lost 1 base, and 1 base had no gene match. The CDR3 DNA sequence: TGTGCCAGCTCACCACGGACTAGCGGGAGTGATACGCAGTATTTT. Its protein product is CASSPRTSGSDTQYF.

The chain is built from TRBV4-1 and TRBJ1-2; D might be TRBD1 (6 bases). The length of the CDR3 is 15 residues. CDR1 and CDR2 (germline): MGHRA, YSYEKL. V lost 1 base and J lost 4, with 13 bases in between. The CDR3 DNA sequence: TGCGCCAGCAGCCAAGTTTCTGGGGACATCTATGGCTACACCTTC. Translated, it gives CASSQVSGDIYGYTF.

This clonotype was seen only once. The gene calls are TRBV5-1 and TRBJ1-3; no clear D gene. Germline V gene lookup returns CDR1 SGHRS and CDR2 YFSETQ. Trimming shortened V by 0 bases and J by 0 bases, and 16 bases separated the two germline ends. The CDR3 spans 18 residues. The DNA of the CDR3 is TGCGCCAGCAGCTTGGCCGGAGCCGGCGGAAGCTCTGGAAACACCATATATTTT. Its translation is CASSLAGAGGSSGNTIYF.

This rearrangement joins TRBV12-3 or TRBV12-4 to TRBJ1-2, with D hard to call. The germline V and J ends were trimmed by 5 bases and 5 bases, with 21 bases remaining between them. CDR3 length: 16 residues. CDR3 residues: CASSPGRARVSYGYTF. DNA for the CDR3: TGTGCCAGCAGTCCAGGTCGGGCCCGAGTATCATATGGCTACACCTTC.

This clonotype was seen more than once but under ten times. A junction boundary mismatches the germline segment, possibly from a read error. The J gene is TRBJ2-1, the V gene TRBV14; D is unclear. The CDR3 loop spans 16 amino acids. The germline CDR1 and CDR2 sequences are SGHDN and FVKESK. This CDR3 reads CASSQDLNNPYDEQFF. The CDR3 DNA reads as TGTGCCAGCAGCCAAGATTTAAACAACCCCTACGATGAGCAGTTCTTC.